This TCR beta chain was identified in a study of cytomegalovirus exposure and HLA in healthy donors. PCR used 60 Vbeta primers and 13 Jbeta primers. Clones were sequenced by immunoSEQ multiplex PCR, and TCRdb holds only the in-frame ones, with some missing. The sample carries 130,000 to 150,000 clones, roughly 79% recorded once. Study conclusions and caveats: TCR beta V- and J-gene trimming was later associated with a missense DCLRE1C variant. A later analysis appeared to link common viral pathogens to several of the most significant clusters.

Details on this clone: Its antigen is still unknown.

V was cut by 2 bases and J by 1 base, with 9 bases left in between. The CDR3 is made up of 15 amino acids. CDR1 and CDR2 (germline): ENHRY, SYGVKD. The TCR originated in a woman aged 40 to 50 in good health and CMV-seropositive. Sequenced input: PBMCs. This chain links TRBV10-3 with TRBJ1-5; tentative D call: TRBD1 (5 bases). CDR3 nucleotide sequence: TGTGCCATCAGTGAGGGGGGGAAGAGCAATCAGCCCCAGCATTTT. It specifies CAISEGGKSNQPQHF.